This record concerns one TCR beta chain sequence. These data originate in a study of blood T cell repertoires in COVID-19. Study summary: Samples of COVID-19 (acute and convalescent) were obtained from the United States, Italy and Spain.

Recruitment covered some 25 US areas and drew participants whose ages spanned roughly 18 to 90 years. Recovered Cohort 3 donors showed two negative PCRs, clearance, or symptom resolution. Unmatched junction bases numbered 14, after V lost 1 base and J lost 4 bases. The CDR3 runs to 18 residues. Per the germline V gene, CDR1 is SGHTA and CDR2 is FQGNSA. Authors' processing steps: Quantification of nucleated cells was approximated via reference gene primer amplification. Using immunoSEQ multiplex PCR, the repertoire was profiled, and TCRdb retains in-frame clones only, with some absent. V, J and clone size derive from that table, while D and trimming were established from the DNA sequence. The profile shows over 200,000 clones, 90% of them singletons.

The rearrangement links TRBV7-2 to TRBJ2-5, with TRBD2 matching 8 bases. Sequenced input: PBMCs or T cells enriched from blood (not recorded which). The clonotype was recovered from a man aged 25-45 years who had recovered from COVID-19. CDR3 sequence reads: CASSLVFGGARGRETQYF. The CDR3 DNA is TGTGCCAGCAGCTTAGTCTTCGGGGGGGCCCGTGGTAGAGAGACCCAGTACTTC.